This passage covers 21 T cell receptor beta chains from one sample sequenced in a study of Tregs in tolerant kidney transplant recipients. TCRdb's table, derived via immunoSEQ multiplex PCR, lists solely in-frame clones and lacks some. The sample has 50,000 to 80,000 clones; more than 95% are singletons. This material consisted of Tregs from blood, taken before the transplant. The receptors shown here come from a human donor who received a combined kidney and bone marrow transplant.

This rearrangement joins TRBV11-3 to TRBJ2-7; D gene unclear. This CDR3 has 14 amino acids. CDR1 and CDR2 from the germline V gene are SGHNT and YENEEA. With 0 bases removed from V and 0 bases from J, the gap between germline ends came to 6 bases. Here the CDR3 DNA reads TGTGCCAGCAGCTTAGAGTCCTCCTCCTACGAGCAGTACTTC. It yields the protein CASSLESSSYEQYF.

The chain is built from TRBV6-1 and TRBJ1-1, with D unresolved. CDR3 size: 13 residues. Germline lookup yields CDR1 MNHNS and CDR2 SASEGT. V lost 6 bases, J lost 2 bases, and 10 bases lay in between. The CDR3 DNA sequence: TGTGCCAGCAGCTACCAGCGTAACACTGAAGCTTTCTTT. Residues: CASSYQRNTEAFF.

The V call is TRBV11-3, the J call TRBJ2-7, with D possibly TRBD1 on 7 matching bases. V was trimmed by 5 bases and J by 7 bases, leaving 24 bases between them. This CDR3 has 16 residues. Per germline, CDR1 SGHNT and CDR2 YENEEA. The CDR3 here is CASSPGGGGGKREQYF. CDR3 bases: TGTGCCAGCAGCCCCGGCGGCGGAGGGGGCAAGCGGGAGCAGTACTTC.

This chain links TRBV7-3 with TRBJ2-3, with D possibly TRBD2 on 5 matching bases. Germline lookup yields CDR1 SGHTA and CDR2 FQGTGA. This CDR3 region has 13 residues. V was pared by 1 base and J by 6 bases, with 8 bases between. The CDR3 nucleotides read TGTGCCAGCAGCTTAATGGGGAGTGATACGCAGTATTTT. It encodes CASSLMGSDTQYF.

The gene calls are TRBV7-9 and TRBJ1-4; 7 positions agree with TRBD1. Germline trimming cut 4 bases from V and 8 bases from J; bases unmatched to any gene: 7. This CDR3 has 14 amino acids. Germline V gene sequence: CDR1 SEHNR, CDR2 FQNEAQ (reference sequence). This CDR3 reads CASSSTGSAEKLFF. The DNA for the CDR3 is TGTGCCAGCAGCTCGACAGGGTCGGCGGAAAAACTGTTTTTT. Looking up the rest from reference TRBV7-9 and TRBJ1-4 gives the full variable domain: DTGVSQNPRHKITKRGQNVTFRCDPISEHNRLYWYRQTLGQGPEFLTYFQNEAQLEKSRLLSDRFSAERPKGSFSTLEIQRTEQGDSAMYLCASSSTGSAEKLFFGSGTQLSVL.

The V call is TRBV20-1, the J call TRBJ2-3, with TRBD2 as a possible D gene (5 bases). V was clipped by 6 bases and J by 10 bases, with 14 bases between them. Germline lookup yields CDR1 DFQATT and CDR2 SNEGSKA (reference sequence). This CDR3 region has 11 residues. CDR3 nucleotide sequence: TGCAGTGCGGCGGAGGCCCGTTCGCAGTATTTT. Amino acids: CSAAEARSQYF.

The chain links TRBV5-6 to TRBJ1-2; D gene unclear. Per the germline V gene, CDR1 is SGHDT and CDR2 is YYEEEE. CDR3 size: 11 residues. Trimming shortened V by 4 bases and J by 4 bases, and 5 bases separated the two germline ends. The CDR3 sequence: CASSQSYGYTF. CDR3 DNA: TGTGCCAGCAGCCAATCCTATGGCTACACCTTC.

This rearrangement joins TRBV7-9 to TRBJ2-7, with D uncertain. V shed 2 bases and J shed 0 bases, with 14 bases lying between them. This CDR3 is built from 16 residues. Germline loops: CDR1 SEHNR, CDR2 FQNEAQ (reference sequence). The CDR3 DNA reads as TGTGCCAGCAGCTTACACGGTTCGGTGAGCTCCTACGAGCAGTACTTC. Its translation is CASSLHGSVSSYEQYF.

The chain couples TRBV18 to TRBJ2-2; the match to TRBD2 covers 9 bases. CDR1 and CDR2 from the germline V gene are KGHSH and LQKENI. V dropped 3 bases and J dropped 1; count of bases not matched to a gene: 6. The CDR3 length is 17 residues. CDR3 sequence: CASSPWLAGQNTGELFF. The CDR3, as DNA: TGTGCCAGCTCACCCTGGCTAGCGGGGCAGAACACCGGGGAGCTGTTTTTT.

Remarks on this clone: Distinct nucleotide sequences in the sample also encode this CDR3. The V and J genes are TRBV18 and TRBJ1-1, with D hard to call. This CDR3 region has 14 residues. Germline V gene data show CDR1 as KGHSH and CDR2 as LQKENI. With 3 bases removed from V and 3 bases from J, the gap between germline ends came to 11 bases. DNA for the CDR3: TGTGCCAGCTCACCTCCGGCGGGTGACACTGAAGCTTTCTTT. Translation: CASSPPAGDTEAFF.

The chain carries TRBV14 and TRBJ2-7, with no clear D. With 6 bases removed from V and 2 bases from J, the gap between germline ends came to 14 bases. The germline V gene has CDR1 SGHDN and CDR2 FVKESK. The CDR3 loop spans 14 amino acids. The chain's CDR3 is CASSRIAGAYEQYF. CDR3 DNA: TGTGCCAGCAGTCGTATAGCCGGAGCCTACGAGCAGTACTTC.

This clone was seen only a few times. The CDR3 DNA is TGTGCCAGCAGTGAATTCGGGGGTCCAGGGACCCTCCACTTT. Translation gives CASSEFGGPGTLHF. The J gene is TRBJ1-6, the V gene TRBV2, with D possibly matching TRBD1 (5 bases). The V gene's germline CDR1 is SNHLY and CDR2 FYNNEI. The length of the CDR3 is 14 residues. Trimming took off 2 bases at V and 14 bases at J, with 16 bases between the two ends.

The genes are TRBV5-5 and TRBJ1-2, with D unclear. The germline V gene has CDR1 SGHKS and CDR2 YYEKEE (reference sequence). V lost 5 bases and J 4 bases, leaving 15 bases between the germline ends. The CDR3 covers 14 residues. CDR3 sequence: CASSYPGNSYGYTF. The CDR3 DNA reads as TGTGCCAGCAGTTACCCCGGGAACAGCTATGGCTACACCTTC.

This chain links TRBV7-8 with TRBJ1-5; possible D gene TRBD1, 5 bases. This CDR3 has 15 residues. Trimming removed 5 bases at V and 2 bases at J, with 13 bases between. Germline lookup yields CDR1 SGHVS and CDR2 FQNEAQ. The CDR3: CASSPQRGGNQPQHF. The DNA of the CDR3 is TGTGCCAGCAGCCCGCAACGGGGGGGCAATCAGCCCCAGCATTTT.

The J gene is TRBJ2-5, the V gene TRBV5-5; D remains ambiguous. Trimming shortened V by 4 bases and J by 4 bases, and 11 bases separated the two germline ends. From germline, CDR1 is SGHKS and CDR2 YYEKEE (reference sequence). The CDR3 sequence is 13 residues long. The CDR3 is CASSTRQGETQYF. The CDR3 region has the DNA TGTGCCAGCAGCACCCGACAAGGAGAGACCCAGTACTTC.

The chain recombines TRBV29-1 with TRBJ2-3; TRBD1 is a possible D gene (6 bases). The CDR3 runs 14 residues. The germline V gene has CDR1 SQVTM and CDR2 ANQGSEA. The ends were cut back, 6 bases at V and 0 bases at J, with 13 bases in the middle. DNA for the CDR3: TGCAGCGTCGGACAGTCTCTTAGCACAGATACGCAGTATTTT. Its protein product is CSVGQSLSTDTQYF.

The CDR3 DNA is TGCGCCAGCAGCTTCGGTAGCAATCAGCCCCAGCATTTT. It yields the protein CASSFGSNQPQHF. The chain employs TRBV5-1 and TRBJ1-5; D gene ambiguous. The CDR3 contains 13 residues. Germline V gene sequence: CDR1 SGHRS, CDR2 YFSETQ. Trimming took off 2 bases at V and 0 bases at J, with 3 bases between the two ends.

About this clone: Its ends do not fully match the called genes, so a read error is possible. The rearrangement joins TRBV11-2 to TRBJ2-1; 9 nucleotides agree with TRBD1. This CDR3 is built from 17 residues. The germline gives CDR1 SGHAT, CDR2 FQNNGV. CDR3 DNA sequence: TGTGCCAGCACCTTAAGTCAAAACAGGGGGCCCTACAATGAGCAGTTCTTC. Translated, it gives CASTLSQNRGPYNEQFF.

V usage is TRBV7-8 and J usage is TRBJ2-3; 9 bases are shared with TRBD2. With 5 bases clipped from V and 2 bases from J, the junction kept 5 bases outside the gene matches. The CDR3 loop spans 15 amino acids. CDR1 and CDR2 from the germline V gene are SGHVS and FQNEAQ. CDR3 sequence (DNA): TGTGCCAGCAGCCAGAGACTAGCGGACACAGATACGCAGTATTTT. Protein sequence: CASSQRLADTDTQYF.

The rearrangement joins TRBV4-1 to TRBJ1-2; 8 nucleotides match TRBD1. V gave up 3 bases and J gave up 4 bases; unmatched junction bases: 4. The CDR3 is 14 residues long. CDR1 and CDR2 (germline): MGHRA, YSYEKL. The CDR3 loop reads CASSQGTGSYGYTF. CDR3 bases: TGCGCCAGCAGCCAGGGGACAGGAAGCTATGGCTACACCTTC.

The rearrangement links TRBV5-6 to TRBJ2-7, with D perhaps matching TRBD1 (6 bases). The CDR3 contains 14 residues. The germline CDR1 and CDR2 sequences are SGHDT and YYEEEE. Trimming removed 4 bases at V and 0 bases at J, with 11 bases between. This CDR3 reads CASSLGTFSYEQYF. CDR3 nucleotides: TGTGCCAGCAGCCTCGGGACATTCTCCTACGAGCAGTACTTC.